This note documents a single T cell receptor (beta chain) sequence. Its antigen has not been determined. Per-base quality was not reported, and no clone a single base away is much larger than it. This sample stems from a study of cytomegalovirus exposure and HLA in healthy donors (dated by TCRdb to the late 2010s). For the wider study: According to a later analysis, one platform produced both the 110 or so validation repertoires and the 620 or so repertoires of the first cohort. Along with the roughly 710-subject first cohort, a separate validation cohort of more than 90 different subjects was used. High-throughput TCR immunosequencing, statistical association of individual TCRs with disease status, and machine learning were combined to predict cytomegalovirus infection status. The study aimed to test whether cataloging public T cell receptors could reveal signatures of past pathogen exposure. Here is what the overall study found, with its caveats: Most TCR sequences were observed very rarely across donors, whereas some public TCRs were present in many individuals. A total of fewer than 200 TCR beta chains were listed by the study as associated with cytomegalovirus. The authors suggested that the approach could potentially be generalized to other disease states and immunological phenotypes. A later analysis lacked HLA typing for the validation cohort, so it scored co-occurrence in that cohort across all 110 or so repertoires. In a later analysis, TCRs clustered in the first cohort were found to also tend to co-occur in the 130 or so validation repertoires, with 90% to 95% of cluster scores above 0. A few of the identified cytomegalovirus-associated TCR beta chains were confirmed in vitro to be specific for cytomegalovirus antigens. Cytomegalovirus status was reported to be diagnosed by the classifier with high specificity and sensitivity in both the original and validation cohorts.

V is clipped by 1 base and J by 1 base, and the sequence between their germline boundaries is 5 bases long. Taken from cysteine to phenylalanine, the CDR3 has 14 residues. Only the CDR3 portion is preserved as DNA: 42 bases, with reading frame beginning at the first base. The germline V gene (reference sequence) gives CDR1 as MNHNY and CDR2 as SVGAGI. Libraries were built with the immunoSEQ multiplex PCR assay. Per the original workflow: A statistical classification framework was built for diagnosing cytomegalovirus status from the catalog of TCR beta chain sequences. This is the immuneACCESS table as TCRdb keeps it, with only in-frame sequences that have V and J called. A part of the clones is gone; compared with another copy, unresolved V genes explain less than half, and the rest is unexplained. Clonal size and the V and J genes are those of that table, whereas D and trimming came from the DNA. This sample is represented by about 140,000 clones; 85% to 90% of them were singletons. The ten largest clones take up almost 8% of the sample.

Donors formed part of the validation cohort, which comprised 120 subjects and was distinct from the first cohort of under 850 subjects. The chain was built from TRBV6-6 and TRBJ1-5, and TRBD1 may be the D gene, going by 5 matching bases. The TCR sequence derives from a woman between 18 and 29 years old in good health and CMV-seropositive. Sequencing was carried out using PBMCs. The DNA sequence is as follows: TGTGCCAGCAGTTACTGGGGCAGCAATCAGCCCCAGCATTTT. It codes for CASSYWGSNQPQHF.